These T cell receptor beta chains were read from a single sample in a study of T-cell reconstitution after alpha-beta-depleted transplantation in children. TCRdb reprocessed the PCR reads with MiXCR, giving one entry per CDR3 protein. The profile shows just under 550,000 distinct CDR3 sequences, approximately 16% of them singletons. The specimen was PBMCs from the stem cell graft donor, collected from the stem cell graft. Receptor source: a human donor who donated a stem cell graft to a child with acute lymphoblastic leukemia. The CDR3 runs from the conserved cysteine through the conserved F or W. The D gene is left open where the match is weak. Size tells how often a clone was seen (once, few, many) or the class of an expanded clone, and some rows leave it out.

J gene: TRBJ2-1; CDR3 length: 15; D gene: NA; clone size: few; V gene: TRBV4-1; CDR3 DNA: TGCGCCAGCAGCCAAGTCCGACACTCACCGGATGAGCAGTTCTTC; CDR3 protein: CASSQVRHSPDEQFF
J gene: TRBJ1-1; CDR3 length: 12; D gene: NA; clone size: few; V gene: TRBV19; CDR3 DNA: TGTGCCAGTAGCCCGGACAAGGTATGGGCTTTCTTT; CDR3 protein: CASSPDKVWAFF
J gene: TRBJ2-1; CDR3 length: 16; D gene: TRBD2; clone size: NA; V gene: TRBV6-1; CDR3 DNA: TGTGCCAGCAGTGAAGCGGCTAGCGGGGCCTACAATGAGCAGTTCTTC; CDR3 protein: CASSEAASGAYNEQFF
J gene: TRBJ2-3; CDR3 length: 15; D gene: NA; clone size: few; V gene: TRBV3-1; CDR3 DNA: TGTGCCAGCTGCCCTACCCCCTGGCCGACAGATACGCAGTATTTT; CDR3 protein: CASCPTPWPTDTQYF
J gene: TRBJ2-3; CDR3 length: 15; D gene: NA; clone size: NA; V gene: TRBV7-2; CDR3 DNA: TGTGCCAGCAGCTACTCCGGCCTCTACACAGATACGCAGTATTTT; CDR3 protein: CASSYSGLYTDTQYF
J gene: TRBJ2-1; CDR3 length: 14; D gene: NA; clone size: NA; V gene: TRBV7-3; CDR3 DNA: TGTGCCAGCAGCGCCCAGCCCGATCTAGGTGAGCAGTTCTTC; CDR3 protein: CASSAQPDLGEQFF
J gene: TRBJ1-6; CDR3 length: 15; D gene: TRBD1; clone size: NA; V gene: TRBV5-6; CDR3 DNA: TGTGCCAGCAGCCCTTTGACAGGGGAAAATTCACCCCTCCACTTT; CDR3 protein: CASSPLTGENSPLHF
J gene: TRBJ1-1; CDR3 length: 14; D gene: NA; clone size: few; V gene: TRBV27; CDR3 DNA: TGTGCCAGCAGTTTATGGGCAGGGAGGGCTGAAGCTTTCTTT; CDR3 protein: CASSLWAGRAEAFF
J gene: TRBJ1-1; CDR3 length: 13; D gene: NA; clone size: few; V gene: TRBV20-1; CDR3 DNA: TGCAGTGCTAGACAGGGATTGAACACTGAAGCTTTCTTT; CDR3 protein: CSARQGLNTEAFF
J gene: TRBJ2-1; CDR3 length: 14; D gene: NA; clone size: few; V gene: TRBV29-1; CDR3 DNA: TGCAGCGTTGCTGACGGGAGAGTGAATAATGAGCAGTTCTTC; CDR3 protein: CSVADGRVNNEQFF
J gene: TRBJ1-5; CDR3 length: 14; D gene: NA; clone size: NA; V gene: TRBV27; CDR3 DNA: TGTGCCACGGGAAAGACATATAGCAATCAGCCCCAGCATTTT; CDR3 protein: CATGKTYSNQPQHF
J gene: TRBJ2-1; CDR3 length: 15; D gene: NA; clone size: NA; V gene: TRBV20-1; CDR3 DNA: TGCAGTTTGCCCAAACGGGACATCGGTTACAATGAGCAGTTCTTC; CDR3 protein: CSLPKRDIGYNEQFF
J gene: TRBJ2-1; CDR3 length: 15; D gene: TRBD2; clone size: NA; V gene: TRBV7-2; CDR3 DNA: TGTGCCAGCAGCAAGACTAGCGGGAGGGCCAATGAGCAGTTCTTC; CDR3 protein: CASSKTSGRANEQFF
J gene: TRBJ2-7; CDR3 length: 14; D gene: NA; clone size: few; V gene: TRBV5-1; CDR3 DNA: TGCGCCAGCAGCTTGGCCGCCGCATCCTACGAGCAGTACTTC; CDR3 protein: CASSLAAASYEQYF
J gene: TRBJ1-5; CDR3 length: 14; D gene: TRBD1; clone size: many; V gene: TRBV20-1; CDR3 DNA: TGCAGTGCCTACTCAGGACAGGGGGGACAGCCCCAGCATTTT; CDR3 protein: CSAYSGQGGQPQHF
J gene: TRBJ2-6; CDR3 length: 19; D gene: TRBD1; clone size: few; V gene: TRBV6-5; CDR3 DNA: TGTGCCAGCAGTTACCCGACCGCAGGGGGCGACCCTGGGGCCAACGTCCTGACTTTC; CDR3 protein: CASSYPTAGGDPGANVLTF
J gene: TRBJ2-1; CDR3 length: 15; D gene: TRBD2; clone size: many; V gene: TRBV6-5; CDR3 DNA: TGTGCCAGCAGTCGCGGGGGTAGCTCCTACAATGAGCAGTTCTTC; CDR3 protein: CASSRGGSSYNEQFF
J gene: TRBJ2-1; CDR3 length: 17; D gene: TRBD2; clone size: few; V gene: TRBV5-1; CDR3 DNA: TGCGCCAGCAGCCTCCGGACTAGCGGGAGAGGAAACAATGAGCAGTTCTTC; CDR3 protein: CASSLRTSGRGNNEQFF
J gene: TRBJ2-1; CDR3 length: 15; D gene: NA; clone size: few; V gene: TRBV5-1; CDR3 DNA: TGCGCCAGCAGCTTGGAAGCTCTTTCCTACAATGAGCAGTTCTTC; CDR3 protein: CASSLEALSYNEQFF
J gene: TRBJ1-6; CDR3 length: 15; D gene: NA; clone size: few; V gene: TRBV7-2; CDR3 DNA: TGTGCCAGCAGCCCGAGGACGGGGAATAATTCACCCCTCCACTTT; CDR3 protein: CASSPRTGNNSPLHF
J gene: TRBJ1-6; CDR3 length: 15; D gene: TRBD1; clone size: NA; V gene: TRBV9; CDR3 DNA: TGTGCCAGCAGCGAAGAAACAGGGGTTGGGGCACCCCTCCACTTT; CDR3 protein: CASSEETGVGAPLHF
J gene: TRBJ2-3; CDR3 length: 15; D gene: TRBD2; clone size: few; V gene: TRBV6-4; CDR3 DNA: TGTGCCAGCAGTGTCGGTAGCGGGAGCACAGATACGCAGTATTTT; CDR3 protein: CASSVGSGSTDTQYF
J gene: TRBJ2-5; CDR3 length: 18; D gene: TRBD2; clone size: few; V gene: TRBV12-3/TRBV12-4; CDR3 DNA: TGTGCCAGCAGTTCACGACATGAGCTAGCGGTAGTCCAAGAGACCCAGTACTTC; CDR3 protein: CASSSRHELAVVQETQYF
J gene: TRBJ1-1; CDR3 length: 16; D gene: NA; clone size: NA; V gene: TRBV4-2; CDR3 DNA: TGTGCCAGCAGCCAAGATCCTCGCGGTAGGAACACTGAAGCTTTCTTT; CDR3 protein: CASSQDPRGRNTEAFF
J gene: TRBJ2-7; CDR3 length: 12; D gene: NA; clone size: few; V gene: TRBV2; CDR3 DNA: TGTGCCAGCAGTAAGGGCACCTACGAGCAGTACTTC; CDR3 protein: CASSKGTYEQYF
J gene: TRBJ2-6; CDR3 length: 16; D gene: NA; clone size: few; V gene: TRBV6-5; CDR3 DNA: TGTGCCAGCAGTTGGTTGATGGGCTCTGGGGCCAACGTCCTGACTTTC; CDR3 protein: CASSWLMGSGANVLTF
J gene: TRBJ1-2; CDR3 length: 13; D gene: NA; clone size: few; V gene: TRBV5-1; CDR3 DNA: TGCGCCAGCAGCGAAGTTCCTAACTATGGCTACACCTTC; CDR3 protein: CASSEVPNYGYTF
J gene: TRBJ2-1; CDR3 length: 14; D gene: NA; clone size: NA; V gene: TRBV19; CDR3 DNA: TGTGCCACCAGGGGGAGGAGCTCCTACAATGAGCAGTTCTTC; CDR3 protein: CATRGRSSYNEQFF
J gene: TRBJ1-4; CDR3 length: 11; D gene: NA; clone size: NA; V gene: TRBV6-1; CDR3 DNA: TGTGCCAGCAGTGGTCTAGAAAAACTGTTTTTT; CDR3 protein: CASSGLEKLFF
J gene: TRBJ1-2; CDR3 length: 17; D gene: NA; clone size: few; V gene: TRBV5-1; CDR3 DNA: TGCGCCAGCAGCTTGTCTCCATGGACGGCAACTAACTATGGCTACACCTTC; CDR3 protein: CASSLSPWTATNYGYTF
J gene: TRBJ2-1; CDR3 length: 17; D gene: NA; clone size: few; V gene: TRBV30; CDR3 DNA: TGTGCCTGGAGCGAACTAAGGGAGGGGGGAGAAGTCAATGAGCAGTTCTTC; CDR3 protein: CAWSELREGGEVNEQFF
J gene: TRBJ2-3; CDR3 length: 15; D gene: NA; clone size: NA; V gene: TRBV25-1; CDR3 DNA: TGTGCCAGCAGTGAATATGACAGGATAACAGATACGCAGTATTTT; CDR3 protein: CASSEYDRITDTQYF
J gene: TRBJ2-3; CDR3 length: 18; D gene: TRBD2; clone size: NA; V gene: TRBV19; CDR3 DNA: TGTGCCAGTAGCGTGACTAGCGGGAAGTTCGGTCGCACAGATACGCAGTATTTT; CDR3 protein: CASSVTSGKFGRTDTQYF
J gene: TRBJ2-5; CDR3 length: 15; D gene: NA; clone size: NA; V gene: TRBV5-1; CDR3 DNA: TGCGCCAGCAGCTTGGTGCACAGGCTCCAAGAGACCCAGTACTTC; CDR3 protein: CASSLVHRLQETQYF
J gene: TRBJ2-7; CDR3 length: 15; D gene: NA; clone size: few; V gene: TRBV25-1; CDR3 DNA: TGTGCCAGCAGTGAAACCTCGAAGGGAGCCTACGAGCAGTACTTC; CDR3 protein: CASSETSKGAYEQYF
J gene: TRBJ1-6; CDR3 length: 14; D gene: TRBD1; clone size: NA; V gene: TRBV2; CDR3 DNA: TGTGCCAGCAGAAAGGGACAGAATAATTCACCCCTCCACTTT; CDR3 protein: CASRKGQNNSPLHF
J gene: TRBJ2-1; CDR3 length: 18; D gene: TRBD2; clone size: NA; V gene: TRBV3-1; CDR3 DNA: TGTGCCAGCAGCCCGCGACATAGCGGGGCCGATCGGGGCAATGAGCAGTTCTTC; CDR3 protein: CASSPRHSGADRGNEQFF
J gene: TRBJ2-7; CDR3 length: 14; D gene: NA; clone size: NA; V gene: TRBV4-1; CDR3 DNA: TGCGCCAGCAGCCCCGTGGCGCCGTCCTACGAGCAGTACTTC; CDR3 protein: CASSPVAPSYEQYF
J gene: TRBJ2-5; CDR3 length: 13; D gene: NA; clone size: NA; V gene: TRBV5-1; CDR3 DNA: TGCGCCAGCAGCTTGGTTGCGCAAGAGACCCAGTACTTC; CDR3 protein: CASSLVAQETQYF
J gene: TRBJ2-5; CDR3 length: 14; D gene: NA; clone size: NA; V gene: TRBV20-1; CDR3 DNA: TGCAGTGCTAGTAAACCGGGACTCCAAGAGACCCAGTACTTC; CDR3 protein: CSASKPGLQETQYF
J gene: TRBJ2-1; CDR3 length: 16; D gene: NA; clone size: few; V gene: TRBV4-1; CDR3 DNA: TGCGCCAGCAGCCAGGGTCCGGGGCAACCTGACAATGAGCAGTTCTTC; CDR3 protein: CASSQGPGQPDNEQFF
J gene: TRBJ2-7; CDR3 length: 20; D gene: TRBD2; clone size: NA; V gene: TRBV29-1; CDR3 DNA: TGCAGCGTGGCCCTCCAACCGTGGACTAGCGGGAGGGTGGTCGCAAACGAGCAGTACTTC; CDR3 protein: CSVALQPWTSGRVVANEQYF
J gene: TRBJ2-7; CDR3 length: 12; D gene: NA; clone size: few; V gene: TRBV27; CDR3 DNA: TGTGCCAGCCGGCCGAGGGCCGGGGAGCAGTACTTC; CDR3 protein: CASRPRAGEQYF
J gene: TRBJ2-2; CDR3 length: 16; D gene: TRBD1; clone size: few; V gene: TRBV6-1; CDR3 DNA: TGTGCCAGCAGTGCTCCGGGACAGTCAAACACCGGGGAGCTGTTTTTT; CDR3 protein: CASSAPGQSNTGELFF
J gene: TRBJ2-1; CDR3 length: 14; D gene: TRBD2; clone size: many; V gene: TRBV20-1; CDR3 DNA: TGCAGTGCTAGGTCACTAGCGGCCTACAATGAGCAGTTCTTC; CDR3 protein: CSARSLAAYNEQFF
J gene: TRBJ2-1; CDR3 length: 15; D gene: NA; clone size: NA; V gene: TRBV12-3/TRBV12-4; CDR3 DNA: TGTGCCAGCAGTTTTCAAACGAGCTCCTACAATGAGCAGTTCTTC; CDR3 protein: CASSFQTSSYNEQFF
J gene: TRBJ2-7; CDR3 length: 15; D gene: NA; clone size: once; V gene: TRBV10-3; CDR3 DNA: TGTGCCATAGGGAAGGGAACGGGAGAGCGTCGCGAGCAGTACTTC; CDR3 protein: CAIGKGTGERREQYF
J gene: TRBJ2-3; CDR3 length: 13; D gene: NA; clone size: NA; V gene: TRBV4-1; CDR3 DNA: TGCGCCAGCAGCCATGCACCTAGGGGAACGCAGTATTTT; CDR3 protein: CASSHAPRGTQYF
J gene: TRBJ1-1; CDR3 length: 14; D gene: NA; clone size: NA; V gene: TRBV5-1; CDR3 DNA: TGCGCCAGCAGCTTGCCAGAGACGAACACTGAAGCTTTCTTT; CDR3 protein: CASSLPETNTEAFF
J gene: TRBJ2-7; CDR3 length: 16; D gene: TRBD1; clone size: NA; V gene: TRBV12-3/TRBV12-4; CDR3 DNA: TGTGCCAGCAGTTTAGCAAAGACAGGGATTCACTACGAGCAGTACTTC; CDR3 protein: CASSLAKTGIHYEQYF
J gene: TRBJ2-1; CDR3 length: 15; D gene: NA; clone size: NA; V gene: TRBV27; CDR3 DNA: TGTGCCAGCAGATTATGGCCGGGATTCGACACTGAGCAGTTCTTC; CDR3 protein: CASRLWPGFDTEQFF
J gene: TRBJ2-4; CDR3 length: 15; D gene: NA; clone size: few; V gene: TRBV6-5; CDR3 DNA: TGTGCCAGCAGTTACGCCAGGGACCACTCCGACATTCAGTACTTC; CDR3 protein: CASSYARDHSDIQYF
J gene: TRBJ2-3; CDR3 length: 12; D gene: NA; clone size: NA; V gene: TRBV7-9; CDR3 DNA: TGTGCCAGCAGCGCCGTAGGAGATACGCAGTATTTT; CDR3 protein: CASSAVGDTQYF
J gene: TRBJ2-1; CDR3 length: 14; D gene: NA; clone size: few; V gene: TRBV29-1; CDR3 DNA: TGCAGCGCTGCCCGGCAGAGCTCCTACAATGAGCAGTTCTTC; CDR3 protein: CSAARQSSYNEQFF